The present entry profiles one T cell receptor (beta chain) with its context. What this receptor recognizes is not known. Here the CDR3 omits its conserved ending phenylalanine or tryptophan, so a read error is the likely source. These data belong to a study of blood T cells in healthy people across ages (dated by TCRdb to the mid-2010s). Background for the entire study: In model experiments, template switching captured roughly one uniquely barcoded TCR beta cDNA molecule for every two T cells. The donors were split into four age groups: young (average 16 years), middle-aged (about 40), aged (around 67) and long-lived (approximately 80). Age-related changes in TCR beta repertoire diversity were measured in the study by deep sequencing normalized with unique cDNA molecular identifiers. Using the same blood draw, the study looked at two additional independent replicas of 1 million unique cDNA reads for two donors, one aged 18 to 30 and the other aged 80 or older. Donors of different ages were randomly distributed across sequencing lanes to avoid experimental bias.

From V the trimming removes 2 bases and from J it removes 1 base, while the gene matches leave 8 bases of the junction unaccounted for. The CDR3 is 17 amino acids in total, end residues counted. The entry retains the CDR3 DNA only, 51 bases that are in frame from base 1. From a lookup of the germline V gene, CDR1 and CDR2 are SNHLY and FYNNEI. The donors were about 40 Caucasian individuals from Russia, aged roughly 6 to 90 years, who were systemically healthy. Around 10 milliliters of peripheral blood were collected from each donor into EDTA-treated Vacutainer tubes. PBMCs were isolated by Ficoll-Paque density-gradient centrifugation, with at least 6 million obtained per sample. Trizol reagent was used to extract total RNA from the PBMCs, yielding at least 6 micrograms per sample. Naive CD45RAhigh/CD27high T cell percentages were measured by flow cytometry on a PBMC aliquot from every donor. The library came from 5' RACE. Instrument on record: Illumina HiSeq 2500. A second 7 to 11 cycle PCR used a sample-barcoded 5' primer and a J-beta primer mix. A template-switch 5' adaptor carrying 12 random nucleotides introduced a unique molecular identifier onto each TCR beta cDNA molecule. Each sample yielded at least 3 million CDR3-containing paired-end reads. First-strand cDNA synthesis was performed from all RNA using the Mint cDNA synthesis kit, with priming by a TRBC-specific oligonucleotide. All cDNA was treated with uracil-DNA glycosylase and then went through a first 18-cycle PCR with the universal primers M1SS and BC2_uni_R. Turning to the authors' computational methods: Normalization of each sample was performed by random selection of 1 million high-quality reads, each carrying a distinct molecular identifier. Reads with shared molecular identifiers were discarded instead of being binned into consensus sequences. MiTCR, set to a Q25 quality threshold and the strictest error-elimination algorithm, was used for CDR3 identification, clonotype clustering and error correction. Lower-bound total TCR beta diversity was estimated with a nonparametric unseen species model using Euler transformation. TCRdb handled the public reads itself, with Q25 trimming in fastp and clone calling in MiXCR, and kept productive beta chains. Under each unique CDR3 protein, matching rows form one entry showing the most common genes and DNA. In this record, the V and J calls reflect TCRdb's handling and not the investigators' own analysis. Within this sample are 450,000 to 700,000 distinct CDR3 sequences, with about 26% of them counted one time only. Under 20% of the sample belongs to the ten largest clones.

Overall study outcomes, separate from this receptor: Observed TCR beta diversity per million T cells fell roughly linearly with age, and a significant reduction was already apparent by age around 44. The percentage of naive T cells measured by flow cytometry correlated strongly with observed TCR beta diversity. Total diversity estimates from one million sequenced T cells were considered lower bounds and underestimates. Because the CMV infection status of the donors was unknown, age-related changes in expanded clonotypes may potentially have been confounded. Bulk unsorted PBMC profiling prevented conclusive comparison of naive and antigen-experienced compartments. Compared with the aged group, the long-lived group had more naive CD4+ T cells, fewer expanded clones and increased TCR diversity, a pattern suggesting age selection.

The sequence was collected from a woman aged 70 to 79 in good health. Recombination joined TRBV2 with TRBJ2-4; 7 central nucleotides agree with TRBD2. Specimen: blood. The sequenced DNA is TGTGCCAGCAGTGAATATCGGGGGGTGGTGGCCAAAAACATTCAGTACCTC. Translated, this is CASSEYRGVVAKNIQYL.